A single sample is the source of the 9 T cell receptor beta chains below, sequenced in a study of early T cells in non-severe SARS-CoV-2 infection. TCRdb called the 5' RACE reads again in MiXCR, with one record for every CDR3 protein. Of about 50,000 distinct CDR3 sequences listed, around a tenth are singletons. Sequences were derived from whole blood, sampled at baseline. These receptors all come from an adult who was a healthcare worker with PCR-confirmed SARS-CoV-2 infection or an uninfected control (not recorded which).

In its sample, this clonotype was seen many times. The chain recombines TRBV5-1 with TRBJ1-6; D is unresolved. Trimming took off 0 bases at V and 10 bases at J, with 11 bases between the two ends. Germline CDR1 is SGHRS and CDR2 is YFSETQ. The CDR3 is 14 amino acids. The CDR3 region is CASSLDGPGSPLHF. Here the CDR3 DNA reads TGCGCCAGCAGCTTGGACGGGCCGGGGTCACCCCTCCACTTT.

The V and J genes are TRBV2 and TRBJ2-7; either TRBD1 or TRBD2 may supply D (5 bases each). The germline gives CDR1 SNHLY, CDR2 FYNNEI. Between the trimmed V and J ends, which lost 5 bases and 6 bases, there was a span of 14 bases. This CDR3 region has 13 residues. The CDR3 bases are TGTGCCAGCAGTATTACAGGCGGGCGCGAGCAGTACTTC. This sequence encodes CASSITGGREQYF.

The genes are TRBV24-1 and TRBJ2-1; D is unclear. This CDR3 is 13 amino acids long. CDR1 and CDR2 from the germline V gene are KGHDR and SFDVKD. V was shortened by 9 bases and J by 0 bases, with 8 bases between the two germline ends. This chain's CDR3 is CATEKSSYNEQFF. DNA for the CDR3: TGTGCCACCGAGAAGAGCTCCTACAATGAGCAGTTCTTC.

The sample holds a few counts of this clonotype. The chain recombines TRBV28 with TRBJ2-1; 8 bases line up with TRBD2. The CDR3 runs to 16 residues. Trimming took 5 bases from V and 1 from J; bases not matched to a gene: 7. Germline CDR1 and CDR2: MDHEN and SYDVKM. The CDR3 DNA sequence: TGTGCCAGCAGTGTACTAGCGGCCGGGTCCTACAATGAGCAGTTCTTC. Its translation is CASSVLAAGSYNEQFF.

Ten or more counts support this clonotype. The chain carries TRBV28 and TRBJ1-4; D is possibly TRBD1 (5 bases). This CDR3 contains 14 residues. V was trimmed by 2 bases and J by 7 bases, leaving 11 bases between them. Germline V gene sequence: CDR1 MDHEN, CDR2 SYDVKM. The CDR3 spells CASSLPQGSEKLFF. The CDR3 DNA is TGTGCCAGCAGTTTACCGCAGGGAAGTGAAAAACTGTTTTTT. Supplemented by reference TRBV28 and TRBJ1-4, the full variable domain reads DVKVTQSSRYLVKRTGEKVFLECVQDMDHENMFWYRQDPGLGLRLIYFSYDVKMKEKGDIPEGYSVSREKKERFSLILESASTNQTSMYLCASSLPQGSEKLFFGSGTQLSVL.

V and J are TRBV6-5 and TRBJ2-1; 8 bases align to TRBD2. V lost 10 bases to trimming and J lost 3 bases; unmatched junction nucleotides: 11. Germline assignment: CDR1 MNHEY and CDR2 SVGAGI. The CDR3 has 15 residues. DNA for the CDR3: TGTGCCACGAACTCCCCCGGGGGGGGCTACAATGAGCAGTTCTTC. It specifies CATNSPGGGYNEQFF.

This clonotype appeared a few times. This chain connects TRBV11-2 to TRBJ2-4, with D possibly being TRBD1 (6 bases). Looked up from germline, CDR1 is SGHAT and CDR2 is FQNNGV. V lost 6 bases to trimming and J lost 5 bases, with 20 bases between them. CDR3 length equals 16 residues. DNA of the CDR3: TGTGCCAGCAGTCAAATAGGGGGAACCCTACAAAACATTCAGTACTTC. Protein: CASSQIGGTLQNIQYF.

A few counts support this clonotype. V is TRBV12-3 or TRBV12-4 and J is TRBJ2-3; 10 bases are a match to TRBD2. The CDR3 runs 15 residues. V lost 6 bases to trimming and J lost 5 bases; unmatched junction nucleotides: 8. CDR3 bases: TGTGCCAGCAGCTTACTAGCGGGGTCGGGAGATACGCAGTATTTT. This encodes CASSLLAGSGDTQYF.

J is TRBJ2-7 and V is TRBV11-2; D unresolved. Germline CDR1 reads SGHAT; CDR2 reads FQNNGV. This CDR3 has 12 amino acids. V was trimmed by 1 base and J by 3 bases, leaving 4 bases between them. DNA of the CDR3: TGTGCCAGCAGCTTAGTCAGCTACGAGCAGTACTTC. Protein sequence: CASSLVSYEQYF. The whole variable domain, filled in from reference TRBV11-2 and TRBJ2-7, reads EAGVAQSPRYKIIEKRQSVAFWCNPISGHATLYWYQQILGQGPKLLIQFQNNGVVDDSQLPKDRFSAERLKGVDSTLKIQPAKLEDSAVYLCASSLVSYEQYFGPGTRLTVT.